Sequencing of this TCR beta chain was carried out in a study of Graves' ophthalmopathy and Graves' hyperthyroidism. Enrollment excluded any patients with other autoimmune diseases, uncontrolled infections, pregnancy or lactation. This clonotype was counted many times. For repertoire sequencing, the TCR beta CDR3 regions were amplified from RNA transcripts. First-round RT-PCR used HTBI primers; second-round multiplex PCR followed. One entry per CDR3 protein results from TCRdb running MiXCR on the multiplex PCR reads. The data hold fewer than 650,000 distinct CDR3 sequences, with 22% observed a single time. The ends were cut back, 3 bases at V and 4 bases at J, with 18 bases in the middle. This CDR3 has 16 amino acids. The germline gives CDR1 MDHEN, CDR2 SYDVKM.

Material: peripheral blood. This rearrangement joins TRBV28 to TRBJ1-2; D is unclear. This clonotype was sampled from a woman between 18 and 30 years old with stable Graves' hyperthyroidism. Some clones in this sample may be carry-over from other donors' samples. The DNA for the CDR3 is TGTGCCAGCAGTTTTGCTGGCCCCCTGGGAGGCTATGGCTACACCTTC. Its translation is CASSFAGPLGGYGYTF.